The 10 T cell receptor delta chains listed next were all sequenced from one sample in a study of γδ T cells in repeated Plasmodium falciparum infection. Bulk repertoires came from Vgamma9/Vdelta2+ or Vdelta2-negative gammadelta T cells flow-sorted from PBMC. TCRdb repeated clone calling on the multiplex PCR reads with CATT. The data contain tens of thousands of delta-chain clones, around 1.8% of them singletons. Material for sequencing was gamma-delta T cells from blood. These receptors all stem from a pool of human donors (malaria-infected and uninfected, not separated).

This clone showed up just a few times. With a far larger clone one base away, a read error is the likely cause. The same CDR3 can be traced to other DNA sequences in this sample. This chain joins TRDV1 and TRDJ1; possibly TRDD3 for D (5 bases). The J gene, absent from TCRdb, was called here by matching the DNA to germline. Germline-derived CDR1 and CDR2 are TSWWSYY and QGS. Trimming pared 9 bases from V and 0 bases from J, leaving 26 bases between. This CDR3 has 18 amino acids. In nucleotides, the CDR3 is TGTGCTCTCAAAAAAGGGGGCCCCCCACGTCCATACACCGATAAACTCATCTTT. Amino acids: CALKKGGPPRPYTDKLIF.

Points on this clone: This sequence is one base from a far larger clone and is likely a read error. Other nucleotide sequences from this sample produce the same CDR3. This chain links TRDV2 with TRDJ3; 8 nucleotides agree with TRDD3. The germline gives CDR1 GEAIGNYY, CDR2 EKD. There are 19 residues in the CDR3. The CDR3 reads CACDTPGGQSSWDTRQMFF. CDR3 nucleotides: TGTGCCTGTGACACTCCTGGGGGACAAAGCTCCTGGGACACCAGACAGATGTTTTTC.

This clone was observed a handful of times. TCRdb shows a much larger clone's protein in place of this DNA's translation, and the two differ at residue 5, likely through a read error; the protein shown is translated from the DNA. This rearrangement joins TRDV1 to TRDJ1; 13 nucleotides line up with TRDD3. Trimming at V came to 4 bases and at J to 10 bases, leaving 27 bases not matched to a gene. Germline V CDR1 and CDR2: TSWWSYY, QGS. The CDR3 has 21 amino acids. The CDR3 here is CALGGLSLKGHWGIRNLPLIF. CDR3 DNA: TGTGCTCTTGGGGGACTTTCCCTAAAGGGCCACTGGGGGATACGAAATCTACCACTCATCTTT.

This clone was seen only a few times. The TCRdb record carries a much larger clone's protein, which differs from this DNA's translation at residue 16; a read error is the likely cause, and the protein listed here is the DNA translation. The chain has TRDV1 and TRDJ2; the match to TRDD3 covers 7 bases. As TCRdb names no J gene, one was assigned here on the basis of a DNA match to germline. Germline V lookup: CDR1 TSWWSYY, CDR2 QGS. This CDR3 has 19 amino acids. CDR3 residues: CALGAPFPFWGGLTARLFF. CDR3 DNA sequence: TGTGCTCTTGGAGCCCCATTCCCCTTTTGGGGGGGATTGACAGCACGACTCTTCTTT.

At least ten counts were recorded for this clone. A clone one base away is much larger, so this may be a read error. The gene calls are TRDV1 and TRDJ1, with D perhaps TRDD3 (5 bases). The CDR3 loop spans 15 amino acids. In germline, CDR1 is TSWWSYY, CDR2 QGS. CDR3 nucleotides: TGTGCTCTTGGGGGGCCGGCCGGGGACACCGGTAAACTCATCTTT. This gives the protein CALGGPAGDTGKLIF.

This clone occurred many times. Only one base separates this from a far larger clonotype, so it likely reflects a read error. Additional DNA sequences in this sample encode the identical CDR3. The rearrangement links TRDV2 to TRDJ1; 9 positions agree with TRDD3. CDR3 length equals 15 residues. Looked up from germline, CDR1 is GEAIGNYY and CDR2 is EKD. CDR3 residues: CACDLLGDHTDKLIF. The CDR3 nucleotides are TGTGCTTGTGACTTACTGGGGGACCACACCGATAAACTCATCTTT.

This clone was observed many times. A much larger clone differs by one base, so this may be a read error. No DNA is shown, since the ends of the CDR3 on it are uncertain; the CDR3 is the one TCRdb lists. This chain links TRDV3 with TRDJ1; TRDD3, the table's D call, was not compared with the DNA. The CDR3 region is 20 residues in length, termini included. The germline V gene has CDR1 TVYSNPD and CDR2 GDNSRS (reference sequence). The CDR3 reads CAQIPSYGYWGIRNTDKLIF.

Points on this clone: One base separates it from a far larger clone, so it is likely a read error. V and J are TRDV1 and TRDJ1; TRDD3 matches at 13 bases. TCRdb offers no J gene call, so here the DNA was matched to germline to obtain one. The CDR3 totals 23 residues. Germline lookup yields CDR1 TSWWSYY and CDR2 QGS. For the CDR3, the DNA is TGTGCCCTTGGGGAACTGAAGGCCTTCTACTGGGGGATACGGGCTCTAGGCACCGATAAACTCATCTTT. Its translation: CALGELKAFYWGIRALGTDKLIF.

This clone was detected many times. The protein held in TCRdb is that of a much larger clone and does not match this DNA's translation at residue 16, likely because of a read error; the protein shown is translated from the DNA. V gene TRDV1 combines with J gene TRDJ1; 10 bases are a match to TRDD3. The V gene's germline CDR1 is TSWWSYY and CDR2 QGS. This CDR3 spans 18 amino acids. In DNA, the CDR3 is TGTGCTCTTGGACTCCCTACGGGGGATACGCGCCGCACCGATAAACCCATCTTT. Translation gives CALGLPTGDTRRTDKPIF.

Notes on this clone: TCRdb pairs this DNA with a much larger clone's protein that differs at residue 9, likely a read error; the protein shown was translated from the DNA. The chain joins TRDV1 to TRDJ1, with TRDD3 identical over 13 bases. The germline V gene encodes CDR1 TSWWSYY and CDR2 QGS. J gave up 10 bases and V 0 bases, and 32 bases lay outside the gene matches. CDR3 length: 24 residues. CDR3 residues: CALGELVPGYKLASTGGYALTLIF. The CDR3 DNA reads TGTGCTCTTGGGGAACTAGTCCCTGGCTATAAGCTAGCATCGACTGGGGGATACGCTTTAACACTCATCTTT.